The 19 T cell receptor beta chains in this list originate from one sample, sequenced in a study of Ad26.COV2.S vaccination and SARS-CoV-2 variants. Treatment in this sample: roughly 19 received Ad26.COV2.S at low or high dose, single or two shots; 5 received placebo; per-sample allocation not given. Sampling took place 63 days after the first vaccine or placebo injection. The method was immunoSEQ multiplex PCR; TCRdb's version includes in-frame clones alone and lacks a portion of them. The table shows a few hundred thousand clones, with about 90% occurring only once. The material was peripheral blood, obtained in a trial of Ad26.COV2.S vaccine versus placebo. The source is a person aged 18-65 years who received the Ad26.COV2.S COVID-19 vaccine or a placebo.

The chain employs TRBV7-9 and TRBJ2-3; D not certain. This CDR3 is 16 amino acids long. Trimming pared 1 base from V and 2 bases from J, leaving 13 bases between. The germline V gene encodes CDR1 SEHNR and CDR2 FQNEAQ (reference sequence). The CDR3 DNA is TGTGCCAGCAGCTTAGGCTTGTCTAGTCACACAGATACGCAGTATTTT. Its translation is CASSLGLSSHTDTQYF.

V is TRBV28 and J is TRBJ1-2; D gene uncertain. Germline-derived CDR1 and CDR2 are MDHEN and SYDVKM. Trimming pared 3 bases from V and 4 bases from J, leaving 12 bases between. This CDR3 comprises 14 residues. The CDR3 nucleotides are TGTGCCAGCAGTTTTCCCGACGTGGGCTATGGCTACACCTTC. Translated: CASSFPDVGYGYTF.

DNA for the CDR3: TGTGCCAGCCGGGCAGGGGTAGGGGATGAGCAGTTCTTC. This translates into CASRAGVGDEQFF. The V and J genes are TRBV7-9 and TRBJ2-1; D is possibly TRBD1 (6 bases). The V gene's germline CDR1 is SEHNR and CDR2 FQNEAQ (reference sequence). Trimming took off 8 bases at V and 8 bases at J, with 16 bases between the two ends. The CDR3 contains 13 residues.

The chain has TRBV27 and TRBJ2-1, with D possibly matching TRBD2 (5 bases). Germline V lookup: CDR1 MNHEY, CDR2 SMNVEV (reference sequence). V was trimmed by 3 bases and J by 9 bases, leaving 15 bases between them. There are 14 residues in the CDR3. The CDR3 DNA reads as TGTGCCAGCAGTTTGGTGGCTAGCTCGAGTGAGCAGTTCTTC. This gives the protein CASSLVASSSEQFF.

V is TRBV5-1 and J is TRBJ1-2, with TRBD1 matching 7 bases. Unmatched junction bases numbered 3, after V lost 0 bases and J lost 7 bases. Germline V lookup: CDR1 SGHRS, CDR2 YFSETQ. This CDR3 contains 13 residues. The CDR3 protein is CASSLDRGSGYTF. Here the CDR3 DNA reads TGCGCCAGCAGCTTGGACAGGGGAAGTGGCTACACCTTC.

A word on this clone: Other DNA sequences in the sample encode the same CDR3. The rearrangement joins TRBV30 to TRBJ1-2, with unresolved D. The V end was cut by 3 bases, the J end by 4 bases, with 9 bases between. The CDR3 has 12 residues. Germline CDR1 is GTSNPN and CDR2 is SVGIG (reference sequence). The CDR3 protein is CAWRPGGYGYTF. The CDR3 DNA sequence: TGTGCCTGGAGACCGGGTGGCTATGGCTACACCTTC.

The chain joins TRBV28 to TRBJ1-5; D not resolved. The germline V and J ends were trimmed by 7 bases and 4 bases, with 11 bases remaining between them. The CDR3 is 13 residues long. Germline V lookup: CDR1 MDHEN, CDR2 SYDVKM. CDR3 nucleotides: TGTGCCAGCACCCCAGTGGTTAATCAGCCCCAGCATTTT. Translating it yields CASTPVVNQPQHF.

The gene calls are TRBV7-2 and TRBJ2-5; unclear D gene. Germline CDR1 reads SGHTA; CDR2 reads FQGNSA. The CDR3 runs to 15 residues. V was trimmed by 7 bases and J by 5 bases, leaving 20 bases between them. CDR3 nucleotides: TGTGCCAGCACGCTATACCCGAAGTTAGGGGAGACCCAGTACTTC. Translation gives CASTLYPKLGETQYF.

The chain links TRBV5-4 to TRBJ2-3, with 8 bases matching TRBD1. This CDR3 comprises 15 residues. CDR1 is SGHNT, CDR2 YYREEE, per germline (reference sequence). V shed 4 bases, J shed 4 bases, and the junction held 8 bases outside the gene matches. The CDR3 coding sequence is TGTGCCAGCAGCCAAGTGGACAGGGCCGCAGATACGCAGTATTTT. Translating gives CASSQVDRAADTQYF.

The CDR3 region is CASSPTGTGSGNTIYF. The CDR3 coding sequence is TGTGCCAGCAGCCCTACCGGGACAGGCTCTGGAAACACCATATATTTT. The chain carries TRBV4-2 and TRBJ1-3, with 8 bases identical to TRBD1. CDR1 and CDR2 from the germline V gene are LGHNA and YNFKEQ. The V gene end was trimmed by 4 bases and the J gene end by 0 bases; junction bases not matched to a gene: 5. The CDR3 runs to 16 residues.

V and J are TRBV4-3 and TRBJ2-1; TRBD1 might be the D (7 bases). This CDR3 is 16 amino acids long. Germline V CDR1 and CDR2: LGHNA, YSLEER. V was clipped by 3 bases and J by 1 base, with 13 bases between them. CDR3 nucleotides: TGCGCCAGCAGCCAGACGGCAGGGGGGTCCTACAATGAGCAGTTCTTC. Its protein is CASSQTAGGSYNEQFF.

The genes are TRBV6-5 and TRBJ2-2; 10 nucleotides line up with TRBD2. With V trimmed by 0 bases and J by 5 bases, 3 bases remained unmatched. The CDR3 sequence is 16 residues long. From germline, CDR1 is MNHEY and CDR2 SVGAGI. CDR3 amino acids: CASSYSIAGGTGELFF. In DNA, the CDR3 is TGTGCCAGCAGTTACTCTATAGCGGGAGGAACCGGGGAGCTGTTTTTT.

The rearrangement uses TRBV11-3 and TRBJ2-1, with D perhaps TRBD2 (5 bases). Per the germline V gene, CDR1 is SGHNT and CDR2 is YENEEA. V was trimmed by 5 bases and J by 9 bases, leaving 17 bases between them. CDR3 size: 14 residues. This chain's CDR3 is CASSPSFDRGEQFF. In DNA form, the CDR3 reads TGTGCCAGCAGCCCAAGTTTCGATCGGGGTGAGCAGTTCTTC.

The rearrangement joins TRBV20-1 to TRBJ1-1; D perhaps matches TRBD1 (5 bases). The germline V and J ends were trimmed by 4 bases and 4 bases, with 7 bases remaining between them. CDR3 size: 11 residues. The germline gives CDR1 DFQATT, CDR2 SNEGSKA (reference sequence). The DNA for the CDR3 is TGCAGTGCTATGGGGGTCACTGAAGCTTTCTTT. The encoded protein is CSAMGVTEAFF.

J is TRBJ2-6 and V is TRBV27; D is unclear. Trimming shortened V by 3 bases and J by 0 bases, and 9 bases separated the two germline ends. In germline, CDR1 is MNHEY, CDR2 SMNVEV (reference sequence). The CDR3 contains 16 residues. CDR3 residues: CASSFRRFSGANVLTF. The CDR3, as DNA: TGTGCCAGCAGTTTCAGACGTTTCTCTGGGGCCAACGTCCTGACTTTC.

CDR3 nucleotide sequence: TGTGCCACCAGTGAACACCGGGCGAGCACAGATACGCAGTATTTT. This gives the protein CATSEHRASTDTQYF. The J gene is TRBJ2-3, the V gene TRBV24-1; no reliable D call. Germline V gene sequence: CDR1 KGHDR, CDR2 SFDVKD. V lost 4 bases and J 0 bases, leaving 10 bases between the germline ends. The CDR3 runs to 15 residues.

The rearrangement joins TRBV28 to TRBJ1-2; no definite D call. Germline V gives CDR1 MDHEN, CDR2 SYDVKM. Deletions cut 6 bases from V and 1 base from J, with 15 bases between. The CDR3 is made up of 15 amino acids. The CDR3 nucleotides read TGTGCCAGCAGCCCGCTATTTGAGTTTAACTATGGCTACACCTTC. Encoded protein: CASSPLFEFNYGYTF.

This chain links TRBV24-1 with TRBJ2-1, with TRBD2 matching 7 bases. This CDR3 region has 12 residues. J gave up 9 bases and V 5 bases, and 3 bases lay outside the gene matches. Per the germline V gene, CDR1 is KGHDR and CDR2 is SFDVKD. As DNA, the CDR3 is TGTGCCACCAGTGCCCGGGGGGTTGAGCAGTTCTTC. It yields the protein CATSARGVEQFF.

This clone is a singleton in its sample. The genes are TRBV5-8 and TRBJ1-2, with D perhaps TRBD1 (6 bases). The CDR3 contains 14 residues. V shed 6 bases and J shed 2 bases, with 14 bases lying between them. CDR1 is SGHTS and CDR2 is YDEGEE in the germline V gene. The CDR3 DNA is TGTGCCAGCACTCCTTGGGGGCCGAACTATGGCTACACCTTC. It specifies CASTPWGPNYGYTF.